This T cell receptor (beta chain) was documented in a study of T cell responses to AZD1222 COVID-19 vaccine. Germline CDR1 SNHLY, CDR2 FYNNEI. The CDR3 sequence is 14 residues long. Study-level points and caveats: Most donors were white British, females outnumbered males, and clonal diversity was possibly underestimated.

Generated by immunoSEQ multiplex PCR, the TCRdb table keeps only in-frame clones and is missing some. Altogether around 170,000 clones are present, 75% to 95% being singletons, with the ten largest covering less than 5.5%. Worth noting for this clone: Its antigen remains unknown. At one end the junction does not follow the germline gene, possibly because of a read error. Different DNA sequences within this sample yield the same CDR3.

V is TRBV2 and J is TRBJ1-6, with 9 bases that match TRBD1. This clonotype originated in an adult in good health. The source was peripheral blood, collected on day 0 of AZD1222 vaccination. The DNA for the CDR3 is TGTGCCAGCAGCGAAGGGACAGGGCGGTCACCCCTCCACTTT. It codes for CASSEGTGRSPLHF.